This T cell receptor beta chain was sequenced in a study of T cell responses to AZD1222 COVID-19 vaccine. Study background: Second doses that came at about 4 or about 12 weeks were put together.

Profiled with immunoSEQ multiplex PCR; TCRdb holds only in-frame clones, not every one. The sample includes roughly 92,000 clones, around 89% seen only once; the top ten take about 8.4%. With regard to this clone: Its matching antigen is unknown.

Study-level results: A mostly white British donor set with more females was recruited, and clonal diversity was possibly underestimated.

The receptor's source is an adult in good health. The specimen comprised peripheral blood, sampled on day 0 of AZD1222 vaccination.

The CDR3 DNA is TGTGCCAGCAGCCAAGATCCGGGGGGACTAGCGGGGGGGCCGAACATTCAGTACTTC. Protein product: CASSQDPGGLAGGPNIQYF. V and J are TRBV3-1 (or the pseudogene TRBV3-2) and TRBJ2-4; TRBD2 agrees at 16 bases. CDR1 and CDR2 (germline): LGHDT, YNNKEL (reference sequence). The V segment lost 0 bases and the J segment 7 bases; nucleotides outside the gene matches: 9. This CDR3 is built from 19 residues.